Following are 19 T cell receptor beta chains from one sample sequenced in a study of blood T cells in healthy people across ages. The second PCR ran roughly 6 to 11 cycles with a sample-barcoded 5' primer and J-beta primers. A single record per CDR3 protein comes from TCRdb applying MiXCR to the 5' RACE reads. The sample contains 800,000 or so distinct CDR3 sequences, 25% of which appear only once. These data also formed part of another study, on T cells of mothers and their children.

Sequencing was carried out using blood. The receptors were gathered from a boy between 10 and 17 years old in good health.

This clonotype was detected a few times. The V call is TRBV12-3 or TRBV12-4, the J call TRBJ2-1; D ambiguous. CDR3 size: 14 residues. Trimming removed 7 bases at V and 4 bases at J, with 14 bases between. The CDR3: CASKVGQSYNEQFF. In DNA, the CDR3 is TGTGCCAGCAAAGTCGGGCAGTCTTACAATGAGCAGTTCTTC.

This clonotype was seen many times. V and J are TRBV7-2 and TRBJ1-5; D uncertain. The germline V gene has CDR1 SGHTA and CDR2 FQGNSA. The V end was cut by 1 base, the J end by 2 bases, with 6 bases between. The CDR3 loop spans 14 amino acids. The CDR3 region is CASSLGAGNQPQHF. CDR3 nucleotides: TGTGCCAGCAGCTTAGGGGCGGGCAATCAGCCCCAGCATTTT.

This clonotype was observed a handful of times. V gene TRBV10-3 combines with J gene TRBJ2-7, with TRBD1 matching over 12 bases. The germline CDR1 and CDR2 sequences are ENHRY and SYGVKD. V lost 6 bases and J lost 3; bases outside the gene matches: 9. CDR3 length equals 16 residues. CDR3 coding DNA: TGTGCCATCAGCCAAGGGGACAGGGGGCTTTTCTACGAGCAGTACTTC. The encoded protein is CAISQGDRGLFYEQYF.

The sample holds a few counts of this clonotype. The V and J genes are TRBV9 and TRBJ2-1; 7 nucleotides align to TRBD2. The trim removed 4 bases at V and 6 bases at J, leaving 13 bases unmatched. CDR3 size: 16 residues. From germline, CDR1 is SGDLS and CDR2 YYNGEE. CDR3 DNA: TGTGCCAGCAGCACCCCATCGAGCGGGGCAGGCAATGAGCAGTTCTTC. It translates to CASSTPSSGAGNEQFF.

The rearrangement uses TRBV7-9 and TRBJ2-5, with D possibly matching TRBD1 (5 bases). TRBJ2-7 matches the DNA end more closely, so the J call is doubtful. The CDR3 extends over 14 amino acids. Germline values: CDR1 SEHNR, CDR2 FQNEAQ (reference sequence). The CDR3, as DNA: TGTGCCAGCAGGGCCGGTGGGGCCTCCTACGAGCAGTACTTC. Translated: CASRAGGASYEQYF.

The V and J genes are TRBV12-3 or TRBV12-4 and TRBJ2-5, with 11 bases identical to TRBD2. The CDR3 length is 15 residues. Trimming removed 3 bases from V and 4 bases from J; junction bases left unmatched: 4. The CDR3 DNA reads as TGTGCCAGCAGTTTTAGCGGGAGGGTAGGAGAGACCCAGTACTTC. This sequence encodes CASSFSGRVGETQYF.

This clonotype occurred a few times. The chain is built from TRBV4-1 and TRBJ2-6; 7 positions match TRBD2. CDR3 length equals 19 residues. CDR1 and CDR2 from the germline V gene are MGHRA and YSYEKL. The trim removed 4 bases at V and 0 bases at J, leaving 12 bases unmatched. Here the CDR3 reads CASSRGATSPHSGANVLTF. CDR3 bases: TGCGCCAGCAGCCGAGGCGCGACTAGCCCTCACTCTGGGGCCAACGTCCTGACTTTC.

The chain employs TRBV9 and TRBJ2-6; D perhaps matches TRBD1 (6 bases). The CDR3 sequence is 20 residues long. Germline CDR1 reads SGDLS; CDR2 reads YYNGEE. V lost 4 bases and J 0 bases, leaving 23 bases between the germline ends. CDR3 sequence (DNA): TGTGCCAGCAGCCCACGTACGACAGGACCTCATTACTCTGGGGCCAACGTCCTGACTTTC. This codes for CASSPRTTGPHYSGANVLTF.

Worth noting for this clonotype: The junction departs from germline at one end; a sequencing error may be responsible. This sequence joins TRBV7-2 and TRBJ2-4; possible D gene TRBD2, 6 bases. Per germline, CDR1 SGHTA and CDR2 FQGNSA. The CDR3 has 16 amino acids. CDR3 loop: CAGSIIAAGTKNIQYF. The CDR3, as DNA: TGTGCCGGCAGCATTATAGCGGCCGGGACCAAAAACATTCAGTACTTC.

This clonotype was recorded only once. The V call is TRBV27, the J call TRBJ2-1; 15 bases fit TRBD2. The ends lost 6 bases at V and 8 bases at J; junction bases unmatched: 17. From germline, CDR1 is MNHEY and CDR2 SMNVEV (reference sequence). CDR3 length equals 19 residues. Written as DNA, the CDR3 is TGTGCCAGCAGCTCCGGGACTAGCGGGAGGATTCGGGTTTTGCATGAGCAGTTCTTC. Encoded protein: CASSSGTSGRIRVLHEQFF.

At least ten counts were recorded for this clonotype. The CDR3 nucleotides read TGTGCCAGCAGCCCAGATTTCTACGAGCAGTACTTC. This sequence encodes CASSPDFYEQYF. The chain employs TRBV27 and TRBJ2-7; D not resolved. The CDR3 runs to 12 residues. V dropped 6 bases and J dropped 3 bases, with 9 bases sitting between them. Germline V gives CDR1 MNHEY, CDR2 SMNVEV (reference sequence).

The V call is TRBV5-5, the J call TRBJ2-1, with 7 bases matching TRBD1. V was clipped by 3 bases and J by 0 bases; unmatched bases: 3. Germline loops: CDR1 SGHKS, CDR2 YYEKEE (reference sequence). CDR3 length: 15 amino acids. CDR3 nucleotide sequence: TGTGCCAGCAGCTCGGGACAGAGCTCCTACAATGAGCAGTTCTTC. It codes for CASSSGQSSYNEQFF. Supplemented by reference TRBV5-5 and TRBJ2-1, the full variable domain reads DAGVTQSPTHLIKTRGQQVTLRCSPISGHKSVSWYQQVLGQGPQFIFQYYEKEERGRGNFPDRFSARQFPNYSSELNVNALLLGDSALYLCASSSGQSSYNEQFFGPGTRLTVL.

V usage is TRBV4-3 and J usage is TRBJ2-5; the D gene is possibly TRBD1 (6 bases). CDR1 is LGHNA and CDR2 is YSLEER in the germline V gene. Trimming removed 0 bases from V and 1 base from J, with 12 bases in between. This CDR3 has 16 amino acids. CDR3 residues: CASSQERLGGQETQYF. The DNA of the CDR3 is TGCGCCAGCAGCCAAGAGAGGTTAGGGGGCCAAGAGACCCAGTACTTC.

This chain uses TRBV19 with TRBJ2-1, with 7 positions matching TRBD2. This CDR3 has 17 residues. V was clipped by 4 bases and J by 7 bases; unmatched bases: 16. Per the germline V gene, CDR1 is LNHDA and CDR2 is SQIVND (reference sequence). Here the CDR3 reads CASSKVLGTPGGNEQFF. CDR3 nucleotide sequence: TGTGCCAGTAGTAAAGTTTTAGGGACCCCGGGGGGAAATGAGCAGTTCTTC.

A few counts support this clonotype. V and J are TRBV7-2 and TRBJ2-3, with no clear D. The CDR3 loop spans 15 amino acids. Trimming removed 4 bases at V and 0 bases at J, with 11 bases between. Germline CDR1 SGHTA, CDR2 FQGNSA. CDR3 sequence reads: CASSSYTTSTDTQYF. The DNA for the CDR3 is TGTGCCAGCAGCTCTTACACCACAAGCACAGATACGCAGTATTTT.

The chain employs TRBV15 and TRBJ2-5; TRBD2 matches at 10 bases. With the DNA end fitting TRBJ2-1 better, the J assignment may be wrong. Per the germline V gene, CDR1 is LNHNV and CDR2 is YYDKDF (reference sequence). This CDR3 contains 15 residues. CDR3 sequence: CATSRASGGYNEQFF. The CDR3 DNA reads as TGTGCCACCAGCAGAGCTAGCGGGGGCTACAATGAGCAGTTCTTC.

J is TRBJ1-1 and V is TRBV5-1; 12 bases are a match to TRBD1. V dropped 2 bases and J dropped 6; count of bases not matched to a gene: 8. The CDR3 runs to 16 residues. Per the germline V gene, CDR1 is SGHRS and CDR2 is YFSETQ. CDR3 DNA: TGCGCCAGCAGCTTCGCCGGGACAGGGGGCACGGCTGAAGCTTTCTTT. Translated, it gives CASSFAGTGGTAEAFF.

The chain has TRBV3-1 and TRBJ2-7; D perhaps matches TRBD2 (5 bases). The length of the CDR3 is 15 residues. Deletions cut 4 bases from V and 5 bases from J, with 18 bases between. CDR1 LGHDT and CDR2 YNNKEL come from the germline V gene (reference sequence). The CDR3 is CASSRKEGYQNEQYF. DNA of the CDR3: TGTGCCAGCAGCCGAAAAGAGGGATATCAAAACGAGCAGTACTTC.

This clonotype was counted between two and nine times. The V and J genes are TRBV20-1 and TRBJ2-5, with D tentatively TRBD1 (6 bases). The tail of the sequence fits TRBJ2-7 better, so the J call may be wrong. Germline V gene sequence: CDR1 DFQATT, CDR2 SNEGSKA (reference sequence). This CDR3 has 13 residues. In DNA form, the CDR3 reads TGCAGTGCTCTCCTAGGGGGTAGAGGCGAGCAGTACTTC. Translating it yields CSALLGGRGEQYF.